These 15 T cell receptor beta chains came from one sample sequenced in a study of shared T cell receptors in the human thymus. TCRdb's table, derived via immunoSEQ multiplex PCR, lists solely in-frame clones and lacks some. The sample consists of hundreds of thousands of clones, 88% of them appearing once. The sample was also reused in another study, on human thymus T cells.

Sequencing used thymocytes. The receptors shown here come from a boy under two years old with a congenital heart defect.

The V gene is TRBV27, the J gene TRBJ2-1, with D possibly TRBD2 on 6 matching bases. The CDR3 contains 15 residues. In germline, CDR1 is MNHEY, CDR2 SMNVEV (reference sequence). Trimming pared 6 bases from V and 3 bases from J, leaving 15 bases between. The CDR3 region is CASRHRESDYNEQFF. The DNA for the CDR3 is TGTGCCAGCAGACACCGGGAGTCCGACTACAATGAGCAGTTCTTC.

The chain couples TRBV2 to TRBJ1-5, with D uncertain. V lost 3 bases, J lost 5 bases, and 8 bases lay in between. The germline V gene has CDR1 SNHLY and CDR2 FYNNEI. The CDR3 has 13 amino acids. The CDR3 DNA reads TGTGCCAGCAGTGAGGAGAGATATCAGCCCCAGCATTTT. Residues: CASSEERYQPQHF. The whole variable domain, remainder taken from reference TRBV2 and TRBJ1-5, is EPEVTQTPSHQVTQMGQEVILRCVPISNHLYFYWYRQILGQKVEFLVSFYNNEISEKSEIFDDQFSVERPDGSNFTLKIRSTKLEDSAMYFCASSEERYQPQHFGDGTRLSIL.

The rearrangement joins TRBV30 to TRBJ1-5; D is possibly TRBD1 (6 bases). Deletions cut 5 bases from V and 7 bases from J, with 15 bases between. The CDR3 extends over 13 amino acids. In germline, CDR1 is GTSNPN, CDR2 SVGIG (reference sequence). In DNA form, the CDR3 reads TGTGCCTGGGGGACACCAGGGGAGCAGCCCCAGCATTTT. It is translated as CAWGTPGEQPQHF.

The chain uses TRBV6-4 and TRBJ1-2, with D possibly being TRBD1 (5 bases). The CDR3 spans 13 residues. Germline V gene lookup returns CDR1 MRHNA and CDR2 SNTAGT. Trimming removed 4 bases from V and 8 bases from J, with 14 bases in between. CDR3 amino acids: CASSAGGSEGYTF. The DNA of the CDR3 is TGTGCCAGCAGTGCCGGGGGGTCGGAGGGCTACACCTTC.

This chain joins TRBV4-1 and TRBJ1-1; D call uncertain. This CDR3 region has 16 residues. The germline gives CDR1 MGHRA, CDR2 YSYEKL. V was shortened by 2 bases and J by 4 bases, with 17 bases between the two germline ends. The CDR3 loop reads CASSQMEGGESTEAFF. CDR3 DNA sequence: TGCGCCAGCAGCCAAATGGAAGGAGGTGAGAGCACTGAAGCTTTCTTT.

The CDR3 bases are TGCGCCAGCAGCTTGAGTGCAGGGCCCTACAATGAGCAGTTCTTC. Amino acid sequence: CASSLSAGPYNEQFF. V usage is TRBV5-1 and J usage is TRBJ2-1, with a tentative D call TRBD1 (5 bases). Trimming took off 1 base at V and 2 bases at J, with 10 bases between the two ends. The CDR3 runs 15 residues. The germline gives CDR1 SGHRS, CDR2 YFSETQ.

This chain connects TRBV14 to TRBJ2-7; the D is unclear. CDR1 SGHDN and CDR2 FVKESK come from the germline V gene. Trimming cost V 2 bases and J 4 bases, with 9 bases left between them. This CDR3 is built from 13 residues. In DNA, the CDR3 is TGTGCCAGCAGCCAAAGTGGTCGGTACGAGCAGTACTTC. Protein product: CASSQSGRYEQYF.

The rearrangement uses TRBV19 and TRBJ2-7, with D tentatively TRBD2 (5 bases). The germline CDR1 and CDR2 sequences are LNHDA and SQIVND (reference sequence). The germline V and J ends were trimmed by 6 bases and 6 bases, with 18 bases remaining between them. This CDR3 region has 14 residues. CDR3 sequence: CASREAQDSGEQYF. The DNA for the CDR3 is TGTGCCAGTAGAGAGGCCCAGGACTCGGGCGAGCAGTACTTC.

The chain couples TRBV7-9 to TRBJ2-7; a possible D gene is TRBD1 (5 bases). Germline loops: CDR1 SEHNR, CDR2 FQNEAQ (reference sequence). The CDR3 has 14 residues. V was clipped by 5 bases and J by 0 bases, with 11 bases between them. CDR3: CASSRTLTSYEQYF. In DNA form, the CDR3 reads TGTGCCAGCAGCCGGACACTTACCTCCTACGAGCAGTACTTC.

The chain employs TRBV14 and TRBJ2-5, with TRBD2 matching 13 bases. The germline CDR1 and CDR2 sequences are SGHDN and FVKESK. With 3 bases clipped from V and 2 bases from J, the junction kept 3 bases outside the gene matches. The CDR3 is 16 residues long. The CDR3 DNA reads TGTGCCAGCAGCCACGCGACTAGCGGGAGGCAAGAGACCCAGTACTTC. It specifies CASSHATSGRQETQYF.

V and J are TRBV29-1 and TRBJ2-7; 8 bases align to TRBD1. Germline assignment: CDR1 SQVTM and CDR2 ANQGSEA. This CDR3 has 17 residues. The V and J ends lost 7 bases and 6 bases, in that order; junction bases with no gene match: 23. Written as DNA, the CDR3 is TGCAGCGCAGGCAGGGGGCATATTGTCGGCGGGATTGGCGAGCAGTACTTC. Encoded protein: CSAGRGHIVGGIGEQYF.

This clone was seen once. CDR3 sequence reads: CASSRRLAGSSYEQYF. CDR3 nucleotides: TGTGCCAGCAGCCGGAGACTAGCGGGCAGCTCCTACGAGCAGTACTTC. The J gene is TRBJ2-7, the V gene TRBV11-3; TRBD2 agrees at 10 bases. The CDR3 has 16 residues. V was pared by 5 bases and J by 0 bases, with 7 bases of the junction left unmatched. Germline CDR1 is SGHNT and CDR2 is YENEEA.

The rearrangement links TRBV9 to TRBJ2-4; 8 nucleotides match TRBD2. Per the germline V gene, CDR1 is SGDLS and CDR2 is YYNGEE. This CDR3 spans 16 amino acids. Unmatched junction bases numbered 3, after V lost 0 bases and J lost 1 base. DNA for the CDR3: TGTGCCAGCAGCGTAGAGGAGCGGGAGGCCAAAAACATTCAGTACTTC. This codes for CASSVEEREAKNIQYF.

V gene TRBV5-6 combines with J gene TRBJ2-7, with 7 bases fitting TRBD2. V was clipped by 0 bases and J by 0 bases; unmatched bases: 9. Looked up from germline, CDR1 is SGHDT and CDR2 is YYEEEE. The CDR3 is 17 residues long. The CDR3 protein is CASSLGGVAGSSYEQYF. CDR3 bases: TGTGCCAGCAGCTTGGGGGGTGTAGCGGGCTCCTCCTACGAGCAGTACTTC.

The rearrangement joins TRBV11-2 to TRBJ1-1, with TRBD1 matching over 9 bases. The CDR3 is made up of 18 amino acids. Germline CDR1 reads SGHAT; CDR2 reads FQNNGV. J gave up 0 bases and V 5 bases, and 13 bases lay outside the gene matches. CDR3 in DNA: TGTGCCAGCAGCGCCCGGACAGGGGAGGAGGGCATGAACACTGAAGCTTTCTTT. Translation: CASSARTGEEGMNTEAFF. The variable domain in full, with the rest retrieved from reference TRBV11-2 and TRBJ1-1, is EAGVAQSPRYKIIEKRQSVAFWCNPISGHATLYWYQQILGQGPKLLIQFQNNGVVDDSQLPKDRFSAERLKGVDSTLKIQPAKLEDSAVYLCASSARTGEEGMNTEAFFGQGTRLTVV.